The entry below describes one T cell receptor beta chain. The Seattle patients, enrolled during active infection, were followed longitudinally. The CDR3 is made up of 13 amino acids. The ends were cut back, 6 bases at V and 3 bases at J, with 11 bases in the middle. These data originate in a study of blood T cell repertoires in COVID-19. Profiling relied on immunoSEQ multiplex PCR, and the TCRdb table lists in-frame clones only, not all of them. The profile covers around 310,000 clones, with around 87% appearing a single time and approximately 0.98% taken by the ten largest. The chain joins TRBV12-3 or TRBV12-4 to TRBJ1-1, with TRBD1 as a possible D gene (6 bases). This clonotype was sampled from a middle-aged woman with COVID-19, enrolled during active disease. The material sequenced was peripheral blood. CDR3 region: CASSWTVYTEAFF. The CDR3 region has the DNA TGTGCCAGCAGCTGGACAGTGTACACTGAAGCTTTCTTT.